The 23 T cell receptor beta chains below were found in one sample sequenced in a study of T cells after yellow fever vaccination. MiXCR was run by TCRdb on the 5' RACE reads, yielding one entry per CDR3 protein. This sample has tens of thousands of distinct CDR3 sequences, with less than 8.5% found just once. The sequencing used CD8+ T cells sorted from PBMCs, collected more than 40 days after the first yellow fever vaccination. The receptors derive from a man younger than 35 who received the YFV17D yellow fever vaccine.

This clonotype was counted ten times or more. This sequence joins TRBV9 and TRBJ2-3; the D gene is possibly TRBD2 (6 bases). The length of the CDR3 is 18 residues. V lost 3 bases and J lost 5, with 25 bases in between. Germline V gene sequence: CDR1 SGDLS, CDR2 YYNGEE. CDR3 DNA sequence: TGTGCCAGCAGCGGCCTCCCTGGACTAAAAATGCCGGGAGATACGCAGTATTTT. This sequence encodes CASSGLPGLKMPGDTQYF.

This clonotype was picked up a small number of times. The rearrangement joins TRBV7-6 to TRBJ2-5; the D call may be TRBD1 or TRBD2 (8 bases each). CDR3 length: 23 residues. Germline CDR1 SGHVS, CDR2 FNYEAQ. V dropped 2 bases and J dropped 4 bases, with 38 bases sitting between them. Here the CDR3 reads CASSLSPVDRDERGGRGRETQYF. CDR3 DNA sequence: TGTGCCAGCAGCTTAAGCCCTGTGGACAGGGATGAACGGGGGGGCAGGGGGCGAGAGACCCAGTACTTC. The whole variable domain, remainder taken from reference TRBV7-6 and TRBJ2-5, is GAGVSQSPRYKVTKRGQDVALRCDPISGHVSLYWYRQALGQGPEFLTYFNYEAQQDKSGLPNDRFSAERPEGSISTLTIQRTEQRDSAMYRCASSLSPVDRDERGGRGRETQYFGPGTRLLVL.

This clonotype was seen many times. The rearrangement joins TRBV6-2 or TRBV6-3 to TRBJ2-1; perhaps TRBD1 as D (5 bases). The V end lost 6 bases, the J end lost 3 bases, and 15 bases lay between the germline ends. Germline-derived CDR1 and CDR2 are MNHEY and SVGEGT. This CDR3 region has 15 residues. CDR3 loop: CASRPVDSFYNEQFF. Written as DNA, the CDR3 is TGTGCCAGCAGGCCCGTCGACAGCTTCTACAATGAGCAGTTCTTC.

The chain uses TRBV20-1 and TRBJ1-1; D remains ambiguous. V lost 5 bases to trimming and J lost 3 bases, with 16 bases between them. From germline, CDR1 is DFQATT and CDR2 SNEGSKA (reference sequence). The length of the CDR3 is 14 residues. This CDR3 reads CSAPPLKRDTEAFF. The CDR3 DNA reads TGCAGTGCTCCACCCCTAAAGAGGGACACTGAAGCTTTCTTT.

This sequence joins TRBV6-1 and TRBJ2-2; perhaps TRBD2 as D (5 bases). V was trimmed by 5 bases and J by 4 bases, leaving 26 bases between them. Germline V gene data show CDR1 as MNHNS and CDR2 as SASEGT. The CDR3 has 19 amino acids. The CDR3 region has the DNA TGTGCCAGCAGTAAACTACCGGGGAGCGAGCTAAAAAGCACCGGGGAGCTGTTTTTT. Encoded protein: CASSKLPGSELKSTGELFF.

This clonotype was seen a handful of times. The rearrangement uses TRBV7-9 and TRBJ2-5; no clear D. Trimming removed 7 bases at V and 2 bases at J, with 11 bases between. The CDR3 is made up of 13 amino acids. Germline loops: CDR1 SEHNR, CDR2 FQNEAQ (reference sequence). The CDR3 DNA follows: TGTGCCAGCACCGGTCCCCTGCAAGAGACCCAGTACTTC. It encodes CASTGPLQETQYF.

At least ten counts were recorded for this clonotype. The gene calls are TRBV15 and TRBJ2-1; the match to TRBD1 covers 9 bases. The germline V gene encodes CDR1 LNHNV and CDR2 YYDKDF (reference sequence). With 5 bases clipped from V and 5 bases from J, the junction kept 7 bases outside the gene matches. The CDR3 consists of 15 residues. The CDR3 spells CATSRLGQGNNEQFF. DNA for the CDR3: TGTGCCACCAGCCGGCTGGGACAGGGCAACAATGAGCAGTTCTTC.

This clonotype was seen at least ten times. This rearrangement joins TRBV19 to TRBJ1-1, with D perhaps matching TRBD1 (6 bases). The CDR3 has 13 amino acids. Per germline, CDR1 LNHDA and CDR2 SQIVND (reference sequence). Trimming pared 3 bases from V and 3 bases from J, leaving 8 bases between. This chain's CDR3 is CASSIQGYTEAFF. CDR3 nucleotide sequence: TGTGCCAGTAGTATTCAGGGGTACACTGAAGCTTTCTTT.

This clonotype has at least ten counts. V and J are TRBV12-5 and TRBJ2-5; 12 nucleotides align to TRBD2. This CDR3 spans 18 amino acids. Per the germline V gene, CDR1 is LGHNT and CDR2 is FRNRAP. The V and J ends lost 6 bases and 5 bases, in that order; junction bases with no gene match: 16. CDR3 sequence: CASGPGTSGLNGVETQYF. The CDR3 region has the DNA TGTGCTAGTGGCCCTGGGACTAGCGGGCTAAACGGGGTGGAGACCCAGTACTTC.

CDR3 in DNA: TGTGCCAGCAGCTCCTTGGCAGGACCCTATGGCTACACCTTC. It yields the protein CASSSLAGPYGYTF. The chain has TRBV27 and TRBJ1-2; D uncertain. The CDR3 is 14 amino acids. Trimming removed 6 bases at V and 4 bases at J, with 15 bases between. Germline loops: CDR1 MNHEY, CDR2 SMNVEV (reference sequence).

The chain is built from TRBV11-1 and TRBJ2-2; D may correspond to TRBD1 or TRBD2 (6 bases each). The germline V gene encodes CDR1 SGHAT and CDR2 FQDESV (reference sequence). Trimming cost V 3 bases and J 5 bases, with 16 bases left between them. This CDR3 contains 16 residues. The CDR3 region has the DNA TGTGCCAGCAGCTTGAGGGGGGAAACTCGGACCGGGGAGCTGTTTTTT. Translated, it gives CASSLRGETRTGELFF.

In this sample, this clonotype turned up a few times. This CDR3 is CASSPKSAYEQYF. CDR3 coding DNA: TGTGCCAGCTCACCTAAGTCGGCCTACGAGCAGTACTTC. The chain recombines TRBV18 with TRBJ2-7; D not certain. The V and J ends lost 3 bases and 2 bases respectively, with 8 bases between them. The CDR3 is 13 residues long. In germline, CDR1 is KGHSH, CDR2 LQKENI.

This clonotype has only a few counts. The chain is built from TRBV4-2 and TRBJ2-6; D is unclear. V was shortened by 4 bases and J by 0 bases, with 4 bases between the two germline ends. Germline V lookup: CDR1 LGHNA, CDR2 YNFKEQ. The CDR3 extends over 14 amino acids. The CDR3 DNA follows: TGTGCCAGCAGCCGCCTCTCTGGGGCCAACGTCCTGACTTTC. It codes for CASSRLSGANVLTF.

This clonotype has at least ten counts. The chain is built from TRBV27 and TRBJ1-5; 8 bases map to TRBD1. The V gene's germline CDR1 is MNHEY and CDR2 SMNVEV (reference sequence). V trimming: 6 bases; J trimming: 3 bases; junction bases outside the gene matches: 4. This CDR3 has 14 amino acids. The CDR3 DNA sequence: TGTGCCAGCAGCTGGACAGGGTCCAATCAGCCCCAGCATTTT. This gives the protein CASSWTGSNQPQHF.

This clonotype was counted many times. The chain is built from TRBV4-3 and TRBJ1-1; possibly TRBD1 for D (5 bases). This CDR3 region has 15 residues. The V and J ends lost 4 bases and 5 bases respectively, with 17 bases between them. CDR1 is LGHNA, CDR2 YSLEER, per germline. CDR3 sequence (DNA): TGCGCCAGCAGCCTGTCCAGGGTCCTGGGGACTGAAGCTTTCTTT. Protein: CASSLSRVLGTEAFF.

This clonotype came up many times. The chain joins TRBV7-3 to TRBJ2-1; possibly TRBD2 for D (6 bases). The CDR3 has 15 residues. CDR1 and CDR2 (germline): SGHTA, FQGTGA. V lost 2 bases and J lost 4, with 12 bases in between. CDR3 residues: CASSLAGLPYNEQFF. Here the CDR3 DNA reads TGTGCCAGCAGCTTAGCGGGACTCCCATACAATGAGCAGTTCTTC.

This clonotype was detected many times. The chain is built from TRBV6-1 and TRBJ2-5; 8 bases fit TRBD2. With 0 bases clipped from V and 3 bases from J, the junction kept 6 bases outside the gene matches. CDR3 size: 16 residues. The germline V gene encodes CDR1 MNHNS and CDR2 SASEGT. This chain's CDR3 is CASSEAIGSGEETQYF. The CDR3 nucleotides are TGTGCCAGCAGTGAAGCGATCGGTAGCGGGGAAGAGACCCAGTACTTC.

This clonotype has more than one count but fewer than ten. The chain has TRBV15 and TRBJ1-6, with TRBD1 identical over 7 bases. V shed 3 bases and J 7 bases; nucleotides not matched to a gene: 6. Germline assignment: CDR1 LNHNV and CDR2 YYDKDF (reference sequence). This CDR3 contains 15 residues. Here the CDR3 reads CATSRDRQGNSPLHF. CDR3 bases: TGTGCCACCAGCAGGGATCGACAGGGAAATTCACCCCTCCACTTT.

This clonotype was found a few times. The CDR3 spells CASSPLQNTEAFF. The CDR3 nucleotides are TGTGCCAGCAGCCCACTTCAGAACACTGAAGCTTTCTTT. This sequence joins TRBV7-9 and TRBJ1-1; no clear D gene. The CDR3 spans 13 residues. Germline lookup yields CDR1 SEHNR and CDR2 FQNEAQ (reference sequence). The V end lost 5 bases, the J end lost 1 base, and 8 bases lay between the germline ends.

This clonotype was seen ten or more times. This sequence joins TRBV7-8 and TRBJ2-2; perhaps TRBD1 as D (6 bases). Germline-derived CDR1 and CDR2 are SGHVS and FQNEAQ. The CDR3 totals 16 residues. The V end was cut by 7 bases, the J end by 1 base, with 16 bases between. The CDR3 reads CASTAPSGQNTGELFF. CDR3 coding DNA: TGTGCCAGCACCGCCCCCTCGGGACAGAACACCGGGGAGCTGTTTTTT.

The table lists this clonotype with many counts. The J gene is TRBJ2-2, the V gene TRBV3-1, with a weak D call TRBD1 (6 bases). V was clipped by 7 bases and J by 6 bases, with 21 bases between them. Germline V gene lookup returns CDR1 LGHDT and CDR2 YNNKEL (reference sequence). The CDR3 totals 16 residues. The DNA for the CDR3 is TGTGCCAGCACTCCGTCCAGGGGCAGGGCGGCCGGGGAGCTGTTTTTT. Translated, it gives CASTPSRGRAAGELFF.

The CDR3 coding sequence is TGTGCCAGCAGCTTAGGGAGGGGTGAAGCTTTCTTT. This translates into CASSLGRGEAFF. The rearrangement joins TRBV7-9 to TRBJ1-1; D is perhaps TRBD1 (5 bases). Trimming left V 1 base short and J 7 bases short, with 7 bases between. Germline V CDR1 and CDR2: SEHNR, FQNEAQ (reference sequence). The CDR3 covers 12 residues.

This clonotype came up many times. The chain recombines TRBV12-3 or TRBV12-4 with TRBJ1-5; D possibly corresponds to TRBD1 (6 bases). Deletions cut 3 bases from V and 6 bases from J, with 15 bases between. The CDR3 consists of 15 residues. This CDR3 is CASSFTTGPSQPQHF. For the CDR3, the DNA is TGTGCCAGCAGTTTTACCACAGGGCCGAGTCAGCCCCAGCATTTT.